This TCR beta chain was sequenced during a study of T cells in localized non-small cell lung cancer. Some clones are missing from TCRdb's copy, which holds only in-frame ones; the method was immunoSEQ multiplex PCR. The sample lists 35,000 to 45,000 clones, 81% seen once, with less than 9.5% in the top ten. In germline, CDR1 is GTSNPN, CDR2 SVGIG (reference sequence). The CDR3 covers 15 residues. The ends were cut back, 2 bases at V and 9 bases at J, with 17 bases in the middle. Study results and caveats: Peak T cell clonality was found in uninvolved adjacent lung, exceeding tumor. Adjacent lung had a median around 60 of the 100 largest tumor clones.

Comment on this clone: Its antigen is currently unknown.

The chain joins TRBV30 to TRBJ1-6; perhaps TRBD1 as D (6 bases). The sequencing used peripheral blood mononuclear cells, collected before any cancer treatment. The receptor was derived from a male donor at least 60 years old with stage II lung adenocarcinoma. This CDR3 is CAWSSTAEGVSPLHF. As DNA, the CDR3 is TGTGCCTGGAGTTCCACGGCGGAGGGGGTTTCACCCCTCCACTTT.